The 19 T cell receptor beta chains in this list originate from one sample, sequenced in a study of T cells in Graves' hyperthyroidism and ophthalmopathy. Amplification yielded TCR beta CDR3 regions, with RNA transcripts as the source. In the first-round RT-PCR of the TCR CDR3, the HTBI primer set was used. TCRdb analysed the multiplex PCR reads with MiXCR anew, one entry per CDR3 protein. The data hold around 700,000 distinct CDR3 sequences, with approximately 18% observed a single time. The sample was blood. All receptors derive from a woman in her fifties or sixties with Graves' hyperthyroidism that later progressed to Graves' ophthalmopathy.

The J gene is TRBJ2-7, the V gene TRBV7-9; TRBD1 or TRBD2 may be the D gene (6 bases each). CDR3 length: 15 amino acids. CDR1 is SEHNR, CDR2 FQNEAQ, per germline (reference sequence). Trimming stripped 4 bases from V and 3 bases from J, with 16 bases between. CDR3 region: CASSSPARGDYEQYF. Written as DNA, the CDR3 is TGTGCCAGCAGCTCACCTGCTAGGGGGGACTACGAGCAGTACTTC.

The V and J genes are TRBV3-1 and TRBJ2-1, with 8 positions matching TRBD2. This CDR3 comprises 12 residues. Germline loops: CDR1 LGHDT, CDR2 YNNKEL (reference sequence). The ends lost 8 bases at V and 7 bases at J; junction bases unmatched: 4. The CDR3 sequence: CASRAGDNEQFF. The CDR3 DNA is TGTGCCAGCCGAGCGGGGGATAATGAGCAGTTCTTC.

This clonotype was observed many times. This chain connects TRBV29-1 to TRBJ2-6, with a tentative D call TRBD2 (5 bases). V lost 3 bases to trimming and J lost 0 bases, with 12 bases between them. The CDR3 runs to 16 residues. Germline V gives CDR1 SQVTM, CDR2 ANQGSEA. CDR3 sequence: CSVEYEGDSGANVLTF. In DNA form, the CDR3 reads TGCAGCGTTGAGTACGAGGGAGACTCTGGGGCCAACGTCCTGACTTTC.

This clonotype was seen ten or more times. This rearrangement joins TRBV11-3 to TRBJ2-1, with TRBD2 matching 14 bases. Germline V gene sequence: CDR1 SGHNT, CDR2 YENEEA. V lost 5 bases, J lost 3 bases, and 6 bases stayed unmatched. The CDR3 runs to 17 residues. The CDR3 DNA reads TGTGCCAGCAGCCGCCGAGGACTAGCGGGGGGCTACAATGAGCAGTTCTTC. Its translation is CASSRRGLAGGYNEQFF.

This chain links TRBV7-9 with TRBJ2-1; 15 nucleotides align to TRBD2. After removal of 6 bases from V and 6 bases from J, the junction contained 9 bases not matched to a gene. Germline V lookup: CDR1 SEHNR, CDR2 FQNEAQ (reference sequence). The CDR3 covers 17 residues. The CDR3 is CASSPGLAGGASNEQFF. The DNA for the CDR3 is TGTGCCAGCAGTCCCGGACTAGCGGGGGGGGCTTCCAATGAGCAGTTCTTC.

The J gene is TRBJ1-6, the V gene TRBV20-1; 9 nucleotides match TRBD1. Germline-derived CDR1 and CDR2 are DFQATT and SNEGSKA (reference sequence). The CDR3 is 12 residues long. With V trimmed by 6 bases and J by 8 bases, 2 bases remained unmatched. The CDR3 loop is CSARTGDSPLHF. CDR3 nucleotides: TGCAGTGCCCGGACAGGGGATTCACCCCTCCACTTT.

The genes are TRBV5-5 and TRBJ1-1; D is perhaps TRBD1 (6 bases). The CDR3 spans 17 residues. Germline CDR1 SGHKS, CDR2 YYEKEE (reference sequence). The V and J ends lost 4 bases and 3 bases respectively, with 22 bases between them. CDR3 nucleotides: TGTGCCAGCAGCGCGGACAGAAAAACCATGATTTACACTGAAGCTTTCTTT. It codes for CASSADRKTMIYTEAFF.

This clonotype was observed many times. V and J are TRBV12-3 or TRBV12-4 and TRBJ2-3; D not certain. Trimming shortened V by 8 bases and J by 1 base, and 19 bases separated the two germline ends. CDR3 length: 16 residues. Here the CDR3 reads CASGVAFGEGTDTQYF. DNA for the CDR3: TGTGCCAGCGGAGTCGCCTTTGGAGAGGGCACAGATACGCAGTATTTT.

Concerning this clonotype itself: A read error may be the cause here, since a much bigger clone is one base away. The J gene is TRBJ1-1, the V gene TRBV7-9, with D possibly TRBD1 on 5 matching bases. Germline CDR1 and CDR2: SEHNR and FQNEAQ (reference sequence). The CDR3 is made up of 17 amino acids. CDR3 protein: CACSQLVGTYGNTEAFF. CDR3 coding DNA: TGTGCCTGCAGTCAACTCGTGGGGACCTACGGGAACACTGAAGCTTTCTTT.

This clonotype was seen many times. The V gene is TRBV20-1, the J gene TRBJ1-6; D gene uncertain. V lost 3 bases and J 6 bases, leaving 9 bases between the germline ends. Germline V CDR1 and CDR2: DFQATT, SNEGSKA (reference sequence). The CDR3 sequence is 13 residues long. CDR3 DNA: TGCAGTGCTAGGCAGGCATCTAATTCACCCCTCCACTTT. It encodes CSARQASNSPLHF.

The CDR3: CASGRAGSQETQYF. CDR3 nucleotide sequence: TGCGCCAGCGGAAGAGCGGGGTCCCAAGAGACCCAGTACTTC. The chain combines TRBV10-2 with TRBJ2-5; 7 bases line up with TRBD2. This CDR3 region has 14 residues. The germline CDR1 and CDR2 sequences are WSHSY and SAAADI. V lost 8 bases, J lost 1 base, and 7 bases stayed unmatched.

This clonotype has a handful of counts. V and J are TRBV7-9 and TRBJ1-2; D unclear. Trimming stripped 7 bases from V and 5 bases from J, with 20 bases between. The germline V gene has CDR1 SEHNR and CDR2 FQNEAQ (reference sequence). The length of the CDR3 is 15 residues. The CDR3 is CASIFLEGLGYGYTF. The DNA for the CDR3 is TGTGCCAGCATCTTCCTTGAGGGCTTAGGGTATGGCTACACCTTC.

This clonotype was seen at least ten times. This chain connects TRBV20-1 to TRBJ2-7, with 10 bases aligning to TRBD2. The ends lost 3 bases at V and 2 bases at J; junction bases unmatched: 7. This CDR3 spans 15 amino acids. The germline gives CDR1 DFQATT, CDR2 SNEGSKA (reference sequence). The CDR3: CSASAGTSATYEQYF. The CDR3 DNA sequence: TGCAGTGCTAGCGCCGGGACTAGCGCTACCTACGAGCAGTACTTC.

This clonotype turned up a few times. The genes are TRBV29-1 and TRBJ2-1, with D possibly matching TRBD1 (7 bases). CDR3 size: 15 residues. The ends were cut back, 2 bases at V and 8 bases at J, with 19 bases in the middle. Germline CDR1 reads SQVTM; CDR2 reads ANQGSEA. The CDR3 here is CSVEYVEGAQYEQFF. In DNA, the CDR3 is TGCAGCGTTGAATACGTGGAGGGGGCGCAGTATGAGCAGTTCTTC.

The genes are TRBV5-5 and TRBJ1-2; 8 nucleotides align to TRBD1. Germline CDR1 reads SGHKS; CDR2 reads YYEKEE (reference sequence). The CDR3 runs 15 residues. Trimming cost V 7 bases and J 5 bases; bases outside gene matches: 13. Here the CDR3 reads CASWPLTGDKYGYTF. The CDR3 nucleotides read TGTGCCAGCTGGCCCCTGACAGGGGATAAATATGGCTACACCTTC.

The genes are TRBV3-1 and TRBJ1-1, with D hard to call. Germline V gene lookup returns CDR1 LGHDT and CDR2 YNNKEL (reference sequence). The CDR3 is 16 amino acids. The germline V and J ends were trimmed by 1 base and 2 bases, with 14 bases remaining between them. The CDR3 bases are TGTGCCAGCAGCCAAGGTCCAGTTATTGCTAACACTGAAGCTTTCTTT. As protein: CASSQGPVIANTEAFF.

This chain uses TRBV27 with TRBJ1-2; D ambiguous. Trimming took 3 bases from V and 0 from J, leaving 14 bases between them. The CDR3 is made up of 16 amino acids. Germline CDR1 MNHEY, CDR2 SMNVEV (reference sequence). CDR3 sequence reads: CASSFGGPRTNYGYTF. The CDR3 bases are TGTGCCAGCAGTTTCGGAGGGCCAAGGACTAACTATGGCTACACCTTC.

This clonotype was counted only a few times. The chain joins TRBV7-9 to TRBJ1-6; 7 positions agree with TRBD1. V was pared by 4 bases and J by 10 bases, with 10 bases of the junction left unmatched. Germline CDR1 reads SEHNR; CDR2 reads FQNEAQ (reference sequence). This CDR3 has 15 amino acids. CDR3 DNA sequence: TGTGCCAGCAGCTATTTTCGAGGGGGCGAGTCACCCCTCCACTTT. Translation: CASSYFRGGESPLHF.

This clonotype turned up a few times. V gene TRBV7-8 combines with J gene TRBJ1-3; 9 bases are shared with TRBD1. The germline V gene has CDR1 SGHVS and CDR2 FQNEAQ. This CDR3 has 16 residues. Germline trimming cut 3 bases from V and 4 bases from J; bases unmatched to any gene: 7. The CDR3 DNA is TGTGCCAGCAGCTTCGAACAGGGGGCAGGGGGAAACACCATATATTTT. Residues: CASSFEQGAGGNTIYF.